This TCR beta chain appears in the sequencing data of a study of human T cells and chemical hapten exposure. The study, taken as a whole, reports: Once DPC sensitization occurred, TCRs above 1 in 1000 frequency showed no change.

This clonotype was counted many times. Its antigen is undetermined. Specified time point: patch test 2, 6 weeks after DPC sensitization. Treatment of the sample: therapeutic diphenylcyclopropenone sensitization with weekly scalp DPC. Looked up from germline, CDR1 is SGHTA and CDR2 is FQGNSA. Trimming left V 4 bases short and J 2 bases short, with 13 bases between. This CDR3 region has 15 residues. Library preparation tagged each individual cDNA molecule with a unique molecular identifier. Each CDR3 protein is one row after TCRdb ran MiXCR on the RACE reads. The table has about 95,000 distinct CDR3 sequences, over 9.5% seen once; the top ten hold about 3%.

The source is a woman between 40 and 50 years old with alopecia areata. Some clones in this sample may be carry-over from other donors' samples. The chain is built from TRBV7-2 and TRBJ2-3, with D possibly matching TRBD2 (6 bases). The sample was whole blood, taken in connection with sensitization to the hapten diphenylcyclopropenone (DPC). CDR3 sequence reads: CASSSGVYDTDTQYF. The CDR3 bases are TGTGCCAGCAGCTCGGGAGTCTATGACACAGATACGCAGTATTTT.